A single sample gave rise to the 27 T cell receptor beta chains below, sequenced in a study of cytomegalovirus exposure and HLA in healthy donors. It was with 60 Vbeta and 13 Jbeta primers that the PCR ran. Assay used: immunoSEQ multiplex PCR; TCRdb lists only in-frame clones, some missing. The table includes fewer than 200,000 clones, 82% detected once. The specimen was PBMCs. These receptors came from a girl between 10 and 17 years old in good health and CMV-seropositive.

There are a few counts of this clone. The chain's CDR3 is CASSLIYTDTQYF. CDR3 in DNA: TGTGCCAGCAGCTTAATCTACACAGATACGCAGTATTTT. The chain recombines TRBV7-2 with TRBJ2-3; D unclear. The CDR3 runs to 13 residues. Trimming took 2 bases from V and 2 from J, leaving 5 bases between them. The V gene's germline CDR1 is SGHTA and CDR2 FQGNSA.

The rearrangement joins TRBV6-5 to TRBJ1-2; the D gene is possibly TRBD1 (6 bases). CDR1 and CDR2 from the germline V gene are MNHEY and SVGAGI. V dropped 8 bases and J dropped 1 base, with 17 bases sitting between them. The CDR3 has 15 amino acids. The chain's CDR3 is CASVKFRGFNYGYTF. For the CDR3, the DNA is TGTGCCAGCGTAAAATTCAGGGGTTTTAACTATGGCTACACCTTC.

V usage is TRBV7-9 and J usage is TRBJ2-5; 8 bases line up with TRBD1. CDR1 SEHNR and CDR2 FQNEAQ come from the germline V gene (reference sequence). V dropped 5 bases and J dropped 4; count of bases not matched to a gene: 18. The CDR3 runs to 18 residues. Written as DNA, the CDR3 is TGTGCCAGCAGCCTAAGTGCGCTACAGGGGGAAGGGGGAGAGACCCAGTACTTC. The encoded protein is CASSLSALQGEGGETQYF. Based on the CDR3 plus reference TRBV7-9 and TRBJ2-5, the full variable domain is DTGVSQNPRHKITKRGQNVTFRCDPISEHNRLYWYRQTLGQGPEFLTYFQNEAQLEKSRLLSDRFSAERPKGSFSTLEIQRTEQGDSAMYLCASSLSALQGEGGETQYFGPGTRLLVL.

The chain couples TRBV7-9 to TRBJ2-3, with 7 bases aligning to TRBD1. V lost 11 bases and J lost 2; bases outside the gene matches: 13. CDR3 length: 15 amino acids. CDR1 is SEHNR, CDR2 FQNEAQ, per germline (reference sequence). CDR3 sequence (DNA): TGTGCCGGACAGGAAAGGGACAGTCCCACAGATACGCAGTATTTT. This translates into CAGQERDSPTDTQYF.

V usage is TRBV12-5 and J usage is TRBJ2-3; a weak D match, TRBD2 (6 bases). The CDR3 loop spans 16 amino acids. The germline V and J ends were trimmed by 3 bases and 1 base, with 14 bases remaining between them. Per the germline V gene, CDR1 is LGHNT and CDR2 is FRNRAP. The CDR3, as DNA: TGTGCTAGTGGTTTCGGTCGGGGAGGCGGCACAGATACGCAGTATTTT. This gives the protein CASGFGRGGGTDTQYF.

Concerning this clone itself: The junction departs from the called germline gene at one end, perhaps through a read error. This sample also contains other DNA sequences that code for the same CDR3. V usage is TRBV6-5 and J usage is TRBJ1-1; D ambiguous. Germline CDR1 is MNHEY and CDR2 is SVGAGI. This CDR3 is built from 13 residues. The CDR3 protein is CASSYDRSTEAFF. The CDR3 region has the DNA TGTGCCAGCAGCTATGACCGGAGCACTGAAGCTTTTTTT.

This chain joins TRBV27 and TRBJ1-6; D is undetermined. CDR1 and CDR2 from the germline V gene are MNHEY and SMNVEV (reference sequence). V was clipped by 5 bases and J by 8 bases, with 16 bases between them. The CDR3 length is 15 residues. The CDR3 protein is CASSVTGLTDSPLHF. CDR3 DNA: TGTGCCAGCAGTGTTACCGGACTAACAGATTCACCCCTCCACTTT.

The chain is built from TRBV30 and TRBJ2-7; TRBD2 agrees at 12 bases. Germline loops: CDR1 GTSNPN, CDR2 SVGIG (reference sequence). This CDR3 spans 15 amino acids. V dropped 2 bases and J dropped 2; count of bases not matched to a gene: 4. CDR3 bases: TGTGCCTGGAGTAAAACTAGCGGGAGGACCTACGAGCAGTACTTC. Its translation is CAWSKTSGRTYEQYF.

The chain recombines TRBV6-5 with TRBJ1-5; TRBD1 matches 10 bases. Germline V gene data show CDR1 as MNHEY and CDR2 as SVGAGI. Unmatched junction bases numbered 2, after V lost 2 bases and J lost 4 bases. The CDR3 is 15 residues long. The DNA for the CDR3 is TGTGCCAGCAGTTACGGGACAGGGGAGAATCAGCCCCAGCATTTT. Translating it yields CASSYGTGENQPQHF.

The genes are TRBV7-2 and TRBJ2-3, with TRBD2 as a possible D gene (7 bases). CDR3 length equals 16 residues. The V gene lost 1 base and the J gene lost 2 bases, with 13 bases spanning the gap. Per germline, CDR1 SGHTA and CDR2 FQGNSA. As DNA, the CDR3 is TGTGCCAGCAGCTTAGATGCGGGGGCCTCCACAGATACGCAGTATTTT. Protein product: CASSLDAGASTDTQYF.

This clone has just a few counts. This chain connects TRBV4-3 to TRBJ2-7, with 7 bases fitting TRBD2. V lost 0 bases to trimming and J lost 2 bases; unmatched junction nucleotides: 7. This CDR3 region has 16 residues. Germline V lookup: CDR1 LGHNA, CDR2 YSLEER. The CDR3 here is CASSQDSAGLPYEQYF. CDR3 DNA: TGCGCCAGCAGCCAAGATTCAGCGGGGCTTCCCTACGAGCAGTACTTC.

A remark on this clone: In the same sample, other DNA sequences code for this CDR3. This chain joins TRBV20-1 and TRBJ2-5; D remains ambiguous. V lost 6 bases, J lost 2 bases, and 4 bases lay in between. The V gene's germline CDR1 is DFQATT and CDR2 SNEGSKA (reference sequence). This CDR3 comprises 10 residues. CDR3 sequence: CSARQETQYF. CDR3 DNA sequence: TGCAGTGCCCGGCAAGAGACCCAGTACTTC.

As for this clone: One junction end disagrees with the germline gene, perhaps due to a read error. The V and J genes are TRBV28 and TRBJ1-4; the D is unclear. CDR1 is MDHEN and CDR2 is SYDVKM in the germline V gene. The CDR3 loop spans 12 amino acids. CDR3 sequence: CASSLSGREAVF. Written as DNA, the CDR3 is TGTGCCAGCAGTTTATCCGGGAGAGAGGCGGTGTTT.

The genes are TRBV7-3 and TRBJ2-7; 12 bases map to TRBD2. The CDR3 contains 17 residues. Trimming at V came to 0 bases and at J to 2 bases, leaving 5 bases not matched to a gene. CDR1 and CDR2 (germline): SGHTA, FQGTGA. CDR3: CASSLTNPSGRAYEQYF. In DNA form, the CDR3 reads TGTGCCAGCAGCTTAACTAACCCTAGCGGGAGGGCCTACGAGCAGTACTTC.

V gene TRBV5-8 combines with J gene TRBJ2-7, with D unresolved. Germline values: CDR1 SGHTS, CDR2 YDEGEE. The length of the CDR3 is 11 residues. Trimming pared 2 bases from V and 4 bases from J, leaving 4 bases between. The CDR3 DNA follows: TGTGCCAGCAGCTTCCTATACGAGCAGTACTTC. This gives the protein CASSFLYEQYF.

The table lists this clone with a count of one. The rearrangement joins TRBV6-6 to TRBJ2-2, with D uncertain. The germline CDR1 and CDR2 sequences are MNHNY and SVGAGI (reference sequence). The CDR3 contains 14 residues. Trimming cost V 0 bases and J 10 bases, with 12 bases left between them. The CDR3 spells CASSYSNLGEELFF. The CDR3 region has the DNA TGTGCCAGCAGTTACTCGAATCTAGGCGAGGAGCTGTTTTTT.

This rearrangement joins TRBV5-6 to TRBJ1-1; no clear D. The CDR3 consists of 14 residues. V was shortened by 3 bases and J by 4 bases, with 13 bases between the two germline ends. Germline CDR1 is SGHDT and CDR2 is YYEEEE. Here the CDR3 DNA reads TGTGCCAGCAGCTCATCGAGGAGTTCCACTGAAGCTTTCTTT. It codes for CASSSSRSSTEAFF.

The genes are TRBV9 and TRBJ2-7; possible D gene TRBD1, 5 bases. Germline V lookup: CDR1 SGDLS, CDR2 YYNGEE. This CDR3 has 14 amino acids. The V gene lost 2 bases and the J gene lost 0 bases, with 9 bases spanning the gap. The CDR3 coding sequence is TGTGCCAGCAGCGTCACAGGAAGCTCCTACGAGCAGTACTTC. It is translated as CASSVTGSSYEQYF.

CDR3 coding DNA: TGCGCCAGCAGCTTGTCGCTAGCGGGGACCAATTTCAATGAGCAGTTCTTC. This sequence encodes CASSLSLAGTNFNEQFF. This sequence joins TRBV5-1 and TRBJ2-1; 9 bases fit TRBD2. Germline V lookup: CDR1 SGHRS, CDR2 YFSETQ. Unmatched junction bases numbered 11, after V lost 1 base and J lost 6 bases. CDR3 length: 17 amino acids. Looking up the rest from reference TRBV5-1 and TRBJ2-1 gives the full variable domain: KAGVTQTPRYLIKTRGQQVTLSCSPISGHRSVSWYQQTPGQGLQFLFEYFSETQRNKGNFPGRFSGRQFSNSRSEMNVSTLELGDSALYLCASSLSLAGTNFNEQFFGPGTRLTVL.

The chain couples TRBV6-6 to TRBJ2-1; D remains unclear. Trimming removed 3 bases at V and 8 bases at J, with 17 bases between. Germline loops: CDR1 MNHNY, CDR2 SVGAGI (reference sequence). CDR3 length: 15 amino acids. CDR3 amino acids: CASSYPRRGKDEQFF. In DNA form, the CDR3 reads TGTGCCAGCAGTTATCCTAGGCGCGGTAAGGATGAGCAGTTCTTC.

V and J are TRBV27 and TRBJ2-2; 11 bases line up with TRBD1. The CDR3 length is 17 residues. Germline assignment: CDR1 MNHEY and CDR2 SMNVEV (reference sequence). Losses at the gene ends were 1 base for V and 5 bases for J; bases not matched to a gene: 6. DNA of the CDR3: TGTGCCAGCAGTTTATACGGACAGGGGGCGCCGACCGGGGAGCTGTTTTTT. Translation gives CASSLYGQGAPTGELFF.

V gene TRBV5-6 combines with J gene TRBJ2-1, with D perhaps matching TRBD1 (5 bases). The CDR3 loop spans 12 amino acids. Germline values: CDR1 SGHDT, CDR2 YYEEEE. V was clipped by 2 bases and J by 8 bases, with 8 bases between them. The CDR3 here is CASSFQGDEQFF. The CDR3 DNA is TGTGCCAGCAGCTTTCAGGGCGATGAGCAGTTCTTC.

The chain uses TRBV30 and TRBJ2-5, with 7 bases lining up with TRBD1. This CDR3 spans 14 amino acids. Germline V gene lookup returns CDR1 GTSNPN and CDR2 SVGIG (reference sequence). After removal of 0 bases from V and 5 bases from J, the junction contained 6 bases not matched to a gene. CDR3: CAWSVGTARETQYF. The DNA for the CDR3 is TGTGCCTGGAGTGTAGGGACAGCACGGGAGACCCAGTACTTC. Drawing the rest from reference TRBV30 and TRBJ2-5, the complete variable domain is SQTIHQWPATLVQPVGSPLSLECTVEGTSNPNLYWYRQAAGRGLQLLFYSVGIGQISSEVPQNLSASRPQDRQFILSSKKLLLSDSGFYLCAWSVGTARETQYFGPGTRLLVL.

This clone was picked up a small number of times. V gene TRBV5-1 combines with J gene TRBJ1-4, with D maybe TRBD1 (5 bases). This CDR3 has 15 amino acids. The germline V gene encodes CDR1 SGHRS and CDR2 YFSETQ. V gave up 5 bases and J gave up 5 bases, with 16 bases separating them. The CDR3 spells CASSRGEYSNEKLFF. The CDR3 DNA sequence: TGCGCCAGCAGTCGGGGGGAATACTCAAATGAAAAACTGTTTTTT.

The genes are TRBV4-1 and TRBJ2-3, with TRBD2 identical over 10 bases. There are 16 residues in the CDR3. The ends lost 5 bases at V and 3 bases at J; junction bases unmatched: 8. Germline-derived CDR1 and CDR2 are MGHRA and YSYEKL. Here the CDR3 reads CASSTAPSGRTDTQYF. The CDR3 DNA reads TGCGCCAGCAGCACCGCCCCTAGCGGGAGAACAGATACGCAGTATTTT.

A few counts support this clone. The V gene is TRBV4-1, the J gene TRBJ2-7, with 8 positions matching TRBD2. Germline V CDR1 and CDR2: MGHRA, YSYEKL. There are 17 residues in the CDR3. With V trimmed by 2 bases and J by 3 bases, 12 bases remained unmatched. CDR3 DNA: TGCGCCAGCAGCCAACTTGCCGGGACTAGGGGCCACTACGAGCAGTACTTC. Its translation: CASSQLAGTRGHYEQYF.

The chain couples TRBV5-1 to TRBJ1-1, with TRBD1 identical over 8 bases. The junction had 9 bases not matched to a gene; V was cut back by 5 bases and J by 6 bases. CDR3 length: 14 amino acids. CDR1 SGHRS and CDR2 YFSETQ come from the germline V gene. The CDR3 loop reads CASRDREVWAEAFF. CDR3 coding DNA: TGCGCCAGCAGGGACAGGGAAGTTTGGGCTGAAGCTTTCTTT.